The source of this T cell receptor beta chain is a study of blood T cell repertoires in COVID-19. In the study's own analysis: Nucleated cell counts were estimated from reference gene primer amplification. Measured with immunoSEQ multiplex PCR; TCRdb has only the in-frame clones, and not every one. V, J and clone size were drawn from that table, and D and trimming were deduced from the DNA. The sample lists about 50,000 clones, about 88% occurring once. This clone was counted once. Germline assignment: CDR1 MNHEY and CDR2 SMNVEV (reference sequence). The CDR3 spans 15 residues. The V segment lost 3 bases and the J segment 5 bases; nucleotides outside the gene matches: 5.

What was sequenced was peripheral blood. V is TRBV27 and J is TRBJ2-7, with 12 bases lining up with TRBD1. This TCR came from a human donor in a cohort sampled during active COVID-19. This chain's CDR3 is CASSFLGTGGHEQYF. CDR3 in DNA: TGTGCCAGCAGTTTCCTTGGGACAGGGGGCCACGAGCAGTACTTC.